The sequence of this T cell receptor (beta chain) was determined in a study of CD8 T cells in Susac syndrome. It was with random hexamers that roughly 0.45 to 1 ug RNA was reverse transcribed. TCRdb re-derived calls from the immunoSEQ multiplex PCR reads in MiXCR, one entry per CDR3 protein. This sample has around 150,000 distinct CDR3 sequences; roughly 95% occur once, and the top ten carry over 0.09%. Per germline, CDR1 SGHTA and CDR2 FQGNSA. The J segment lost 4 bases and the V segment lost 5 bases, leaving 7 bases of the junction unmatched. The CDR3 contains 16 residues. With regard to this clonotype: Its specificity is not known.

Findings and limits, study-wide: The study conceded that its TCR sequencing and HLA analysis involved relatively few individuals.

This chain joins TRBV7-2 and TRBJ2-6; 8 nucleotides agree with TRBD2. The specimen sequenced was CD4+ T cells from PBMCs. The source is a human donor with multiple sclerosis. CDR3 nucleotides: TGTGCCAGCAGCCAGCACGGGGGGGCCGGGGCCAACGTCCTGACTTTC. This translates into CASSQHGGAGANVLTF.